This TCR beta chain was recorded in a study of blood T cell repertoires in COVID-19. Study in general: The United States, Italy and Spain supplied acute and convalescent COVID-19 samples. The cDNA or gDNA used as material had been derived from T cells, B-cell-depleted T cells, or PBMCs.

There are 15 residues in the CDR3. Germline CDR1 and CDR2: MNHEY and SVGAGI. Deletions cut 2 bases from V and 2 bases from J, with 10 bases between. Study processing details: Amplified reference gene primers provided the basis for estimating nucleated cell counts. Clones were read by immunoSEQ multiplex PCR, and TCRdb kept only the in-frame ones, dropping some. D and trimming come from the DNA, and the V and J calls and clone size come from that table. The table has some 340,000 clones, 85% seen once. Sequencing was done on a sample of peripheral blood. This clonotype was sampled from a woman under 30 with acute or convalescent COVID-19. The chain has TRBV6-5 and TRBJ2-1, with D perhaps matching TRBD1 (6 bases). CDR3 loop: CASSYDRNTYNEQFF. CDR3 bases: TGTGCCAGCAGTTACGACAGGAATACCTACAATGAGCAGTTCTTC.